This paragraph reports one T cell receptor beta chain. Its antigen is unknown. Base qualities are not recorded, but no much larger clone differs from it by a single base. TCRbeta CDR3 regions were amplified from genomic DNA using the immunoSEQ Assay, a bias-controlled multiplex PCR. The study's own analysis went as follows. The number of nucleated cells in each sample was estimated by amplification of reference gene primers within the assay. To quantify the absolute abundance of each unique TCRbeta CDR3 rearrangement, sequence reads were collapsed and filtered. For each sample, productive Simpson clonality was calculated as the square root of Simpson's diversity index across productive rearrangements. Sourced from immuneACCESS, this table was stored by TCRdb with only in-frame sequences that have V and J called. A share of the clones is absent; for the studies checked, an unresolved V gene accounts for under half, and the remainder has no known explanation. Clonal size and the V and J genes are those of that table, whereas D and trimming came from the DNA. The sample has 400,000 to 550,000 clones on record, 70% to 90% of them singletons. The ten top clones hold around 1.8% of the sample.

The record originates from a study of blood T cell repertoires in COVID-19 (TCRdb year 2020). Background for the entire study: Collaborator samples came from the United States, Italy and Spain and covered acute and convalescent phases of COVID-19. A freely available public database, intended as a resource for researchers studying the immune response to SARS-CoV-2, is where the repertoires were released. A de-identified subject ID, COVID-19 status, age in years and sex were almost always included in the sample metadata. Where available, HLA class I and class II types were taken from metadata supplied by the sample provider and were not determined by assay-based typing. The samples were drawn from the first 160 participants of the ongoing ImmuneRACE study and from more than 1,000 subjects provided by 6 global collaborators. The prospective study material was composed of cDNA or gDNA derived from T cells, B-cell-depleted T cells, or PBMCs. Subjects who had been exposed to COVID-19, were actively infected with it, or had recovered from it provided the deeply sampled blood TCRbeta repertoires that made up the dataset.

Here is what the overall study found, with its caveats: Clinical and demographic metadata were provided uncurated, with the amount varying by source and participant.

Enrolling through a virtual design, the prospective study's participants ranged in age from roughly 18 to 90 years and lived across 20 to 30 United States geographic areas. In the prospective study, participants were assigned to cohorts based on the clinical history participants reported in a screening survey and a study questionnaire. In the prospective study, whole blood, serum and a nasopharyngeal or oropharyngeal swab were collected from each participant by mobile phlebotomists. Over a 2-month period, participants in the prospective study had the option of providing additional blood draws and questionnaires. Prospective study blood samples were shipped either frozen or at room temperature before DNA extraction. Per the germline V gene, SGDLS is the CDR1 and YYNGEE is the CDR2. Inclusive of the bounding cysteine and phenylalanine, the CDR3 is 18 residues long. CDR3 DNA only is kept here, 54 bases in frame from base 1. The junction shows trimming of 0 bases on V and 1 base on J, plus 17 bases between the germline ends.

This receptor was taken from a woman between 18 and 29 years old with acute COVID-19. The rearranged chain carries TRBV9 and TRBJ2-1; a tentative D call is TRBD2 (6 bases match). Input material: PBMCs or T cells enriched from blood (not recorded which). The CDR3 reads as follows: CASSVAFQTRWSYNEQFF. DNA sequence: TGTGCCAGCAGCGTAGCCTTCCAGACTAGGTGGTCCTACAATGAGCAGTTCTTC.